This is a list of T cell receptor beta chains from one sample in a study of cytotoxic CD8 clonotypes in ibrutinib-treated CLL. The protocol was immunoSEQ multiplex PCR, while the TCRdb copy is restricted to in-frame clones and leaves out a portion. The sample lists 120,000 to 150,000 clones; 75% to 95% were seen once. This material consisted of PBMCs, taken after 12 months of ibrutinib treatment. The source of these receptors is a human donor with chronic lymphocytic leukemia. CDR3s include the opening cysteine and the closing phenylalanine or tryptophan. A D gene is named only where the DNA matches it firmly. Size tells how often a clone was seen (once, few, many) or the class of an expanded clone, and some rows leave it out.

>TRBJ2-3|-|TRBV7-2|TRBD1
TGTGCCAGCAGCAATTTCTGGACAGGGGCAGATACGCAGTATTTT
CASSNFWTGADTQYF
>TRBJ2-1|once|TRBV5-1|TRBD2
TGCGCCAGCAGCTTGGGACTAGCGGTGAATGAGCAGTTCTTC
CASSLGLAVNEQFF
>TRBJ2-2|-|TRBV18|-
TGTGCCAGCTCACCCAATCTAGAGAACACCGGGGAGCTGTTTTTT
CASSPNLENTGELFF
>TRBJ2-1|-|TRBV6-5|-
TGTGCCAGCAGTTACTCGTTGGGGGAAATGGTTGAGCAGTTCTTC
CASSYSLGEMVEQFF
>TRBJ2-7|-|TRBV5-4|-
TGTGCCAGCAGCCCCAACAGGGATTTAGTCTACGAGCAGTACTTC
CASSPNRDLVYEQYF
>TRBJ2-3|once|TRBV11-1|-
TGTGCCAGCAGCTTAAGTGGCGGGAACCCAGATACGCAGTATTTT
CASSLSGGNPDTQYF
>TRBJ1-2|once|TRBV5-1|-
TGCGCCAGCAGCTTTACAGGGAACGACGGCTACACCTTC
CASSFTGNDGYTF
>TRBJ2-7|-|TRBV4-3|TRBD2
TGCGCCAGCAGCCAAGAGTTGGCGGGAGGGCCGTACGAGCAGTACTTC
CASSQELAGGPYEQYF
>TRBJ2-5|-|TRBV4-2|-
TGTGCCAGCAGCCAAGATCGGTTAGCGGAGCAAGAGACCCAGTACTTC
CASSQDRLAEQETQYF
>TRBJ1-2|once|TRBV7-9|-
TGTGCCAGCAGCTTACATAACAGCGGACCCTACACCTTC
CASSLHNSGPYTF
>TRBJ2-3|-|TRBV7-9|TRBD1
TGTGCCAGCCTATCGACAGGGTCGGCCACAGATACGCAGTATTTT
CASLSTGSATDTQYF
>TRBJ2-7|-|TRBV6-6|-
TGTGCCAGCAGACAAAACAACGAGCAGTACTTC
CASRQNNEQYF
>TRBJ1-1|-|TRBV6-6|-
TGTGCCAGCAGTTACGGGTCAGGACAAGCTTTCTTT
CASSYGSGQAFF
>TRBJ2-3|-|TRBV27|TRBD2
TGTGCCAGTAAACGTAGCGGGGGCACAGATACGCAGTATTTT
CASKRSGGTDTQYF
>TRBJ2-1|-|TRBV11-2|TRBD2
TGTGCCAGCAGCTTAGAGCTAGGACTAGCGGTTACGGATGAGCAGTTCTTC
CASSLELGLAVTDEQFF
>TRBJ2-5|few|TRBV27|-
TGTGCCAGCAGACCTACGGGGACGGAGACCCAGTACTTC
CASRPTGTETQYF
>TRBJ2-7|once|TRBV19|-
TGTGCCAGTAGTATCGACATGAGATACGAGCAGTACTTC
CASSIDMRYEQYF
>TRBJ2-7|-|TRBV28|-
TGTGCCAGCAGCCGTCCCATCTACGAGCAGTACTTC
CASSRPIYEQYF
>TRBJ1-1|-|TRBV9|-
TGTGCCAGCAGCGTAGGGGGTTCCACTGAAGCTTTCTTT
CASSVGGSTEAFF
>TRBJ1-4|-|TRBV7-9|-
TGTGCCAGCAGCTTAGCGGTCGGGGACTTTATCGGAAAACTGTTTTTT
CASSLAVGDFIGKLFF
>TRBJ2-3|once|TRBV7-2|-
TGTGCCAGCAGCTTAGAGGGTTTTATCGCAGATACGCAGTATTTT
CASSLEGFIADTQYF
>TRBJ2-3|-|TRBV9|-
TGTGCCAGCAGCGTAGGAGGAGTCAGCACAGATACGCAGTATTTT
CASSVGGVSTDTQYF
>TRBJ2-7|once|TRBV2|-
TGTGCCAGCGCAGGGACGGACTACGAGCAGTACTTC
CASAGTDYEQYF
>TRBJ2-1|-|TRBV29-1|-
TGCAGCGTTGAAATGGGCAGGCAGGCCTACAATGAGCAGTTCTTC
CSVEMGRQAYNEQFF
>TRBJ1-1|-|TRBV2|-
TGTGCCAGCAGACGGGACTCCAACACTGAAGCTTTCTTT
CASRRDSNTEAFF
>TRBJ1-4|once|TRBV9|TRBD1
TGTGCCAGCAGCGACCGGGACAGGGGAGGGGAAAAACTGTTTTTT
CASSDRDRGGEKLFF
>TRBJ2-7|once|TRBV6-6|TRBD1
TGTGCCAGCAGTTACTCGGGACAGGGGGACTCCTACGAGCAGTACTTC
CASSYSGQGDSYEQYF
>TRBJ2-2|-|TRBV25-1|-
TGTGCCAGCAGCAAAACGGCAGGGACCGGGGAGCTGTTTTTT
CASSKTAGTGELFF
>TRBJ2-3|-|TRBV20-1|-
TGCAGTGTCTGGACAGATACGCAGTATTTT
CSVWTDTQYF
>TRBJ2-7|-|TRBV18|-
TGTGCCAGCTCACCCCCGGAGACCTGGAGCGAGCAGTACTTC
CASSPPETWSEQYF
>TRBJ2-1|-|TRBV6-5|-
TGTGCCAGCAGCCCAGGGTACAATGAGCAGTTCTTC
CASSPGYNEQFF
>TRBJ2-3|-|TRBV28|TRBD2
TGTGCCAGCAGTCTACTAGCGGCCCTGGTGGATACGCAGTATTTT
CASSLLAALVDTQYF
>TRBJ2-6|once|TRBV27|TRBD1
TGTGCCAGCAGACAAGGGACAGGCTCTGGGGCCAACGTCCTGACTTTC
CASRQGTGSGANVLTF
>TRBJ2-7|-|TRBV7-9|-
TGTGCCAGCAGCCCACAGGGGGGGCCCTACGAGCAGTACTTC
CASSPQGGPYEQYF
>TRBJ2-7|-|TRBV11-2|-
TGTGCCAGCAGCTCATCGATCCAGGGCCCCTACGAGCAGTACTTC
CASSSSIQGPYEQYF
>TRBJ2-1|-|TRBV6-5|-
TGTGCCAGCAGTAGCCGGGACAAAAACATCAATGAGCAGTTCTTC
CASSSRDKNINEQFF
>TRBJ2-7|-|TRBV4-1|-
TGCGCCAGCAGCCAAGAATGGGGGAGCTCCTACGAGCAGTACTTC
CASSQEWGSSYEQYF
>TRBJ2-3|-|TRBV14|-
TGTGCCAGCAGCCAAGTTCTGGGAACAGATACGCAGTATTTT
CASSQVLGTDTQYF
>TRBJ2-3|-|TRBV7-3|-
TGTGCCAGCAGCTTATCAGGAGGGATCACTGATACGCAGTATTTT
CASSLSGGITDTQYF
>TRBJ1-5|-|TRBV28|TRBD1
TGTGCCAGCAGTTTTATAGGGACAGGGAATCAGCCCCAGCATTTT
CASSFIGTGNQPQHF
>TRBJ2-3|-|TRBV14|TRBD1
TGTGCCAGCAGCCGTGCAGGACAGGGGACGGGAGGTACGCAGTATTTT
CASSRAGQGTGGTQYF
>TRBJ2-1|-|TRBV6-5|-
TGTGCCAGCAGTCGTGCACAGGGTCGGAATGAGCAGTTCTTC
CASSRAQGRNEQFF
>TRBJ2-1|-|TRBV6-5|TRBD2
TGTGCCAGCAGTTACTCGAATGGCGGGAGCGTCGATGAGCAGTTCTTC
CASSYSNGGSVDEQFF
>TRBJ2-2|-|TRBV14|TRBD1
TGTGCCAGCAGCCTCGGTGTGGGACAGATTAACACCGGGGAGCTGTTTTTT
CASSLGVGQINTGELFF
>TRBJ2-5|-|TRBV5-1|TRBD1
TGCGCCAGCAGCTTTGGGACAGGGGTGGAGACCCAGTACTTC
CASSFGTGVETQYF
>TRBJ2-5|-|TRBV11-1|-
TGTGCCAGCAGCTTAGCCCCCCAGCCCCTCTTCGAGACCCAGTACTTC
CASSLAPQPLFETQYF
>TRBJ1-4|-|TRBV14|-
TGTGCCAGCAGCCGGAGCCTATCCGGTGAAAAACTGTTTTTT
CASSRSLSGEKLFF
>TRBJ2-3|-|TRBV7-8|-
TGTGCCAGCAGCATAAGCTATACTAGCACAGATACGCAGTATTTT
CASSISYTSTDTQYF
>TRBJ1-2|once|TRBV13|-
TGTGCCAGCAGCTTAGGGGCCCATGGCTACACCTTC
CASSLGAHGYTF
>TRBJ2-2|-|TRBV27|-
TGTGCCAGCAGTTTTTACGGGGGAACTTACACCGGGGAGCTGTTTTTT
CASSFYGGTYTGELFF
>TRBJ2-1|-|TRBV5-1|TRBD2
TGCGCCAGCAGGGCGGGGGGCGCTAACAATGAGCAGTTCTTC
CASRAGGANNEQFF
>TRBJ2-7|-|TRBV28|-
TGTGCCAGTTCGGGCCTTTCCTACGAGCAGTACTTC
CASSGLSYEQYF
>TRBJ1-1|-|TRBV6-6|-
TGTGCCAGCATCCGACTCATCTTGGGGGACACTGAAGCTTTCTTT
CASIRLILGDTEAFF
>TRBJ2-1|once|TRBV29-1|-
TGCAGCGTTGGCTCCCTGGGGAATGAGCAGTTCTTC
CSVGSLGNEQFF
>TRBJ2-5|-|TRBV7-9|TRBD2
TGTGCCAGCAGCTTAGCGCCTAGCGGGAAGGAGACCCAGTACTTC
CASSLAPSGKETQYF
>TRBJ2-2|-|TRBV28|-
TGTGCCAGCAGTCGAGGTGGGGAGCTGTTTTTT
CASSRGGELFF